One sample yielded the 21 T cell receptor beta chains listed below, sequenced in a study of molecular identifiers for immune sequencing clone quantification. TCRdb re-called the PCR reads with MiXCR, one entry per CDR3 protein. The sample has about 630,000 distinct CDR3 sequences, approximately 24% seen once. The sample consisted of naive CD8+ T cells from blood, with Jurkat cell RNA spiked in. Subset defined: FACS-sorted CD8+CD4-CCR7+CD45RA+ naive T cells. The receptors come from a human donor in good health. Some libraries in this study had Jurkat cell RNA spiked in.

CDR3 sequence: CASSDLTSGTHEQFF. The CDR3 bases are TGTGCCAGTAGCGACCTGACTAGCGGGACCCATGAGCAGTTCTTC. The chain uses TRBV19 and TRBJ2-1; TRBD2 matches at 11 bases. The germline V gene encodes CDR1 LNHDA and CDR2 SQIVND (reference sequence). The J segment lost 8 bases and the V segment lost 6 bases, leaving 9 bases of the junction unmatched. The CDR3 length is 15 residues. Using reference TRBV19 and TRBJ2-1 for the parts outside the CDR3, the full variable domain is DGGITQSPKYLFRKEGQNVTLSCEQNLNHDAMYWYRQDPGQGLRLIYYSQIVNDFQKGDIAEGYSVSREKKESFPLTVTSAQKNPTAFYLCASSDLTSGTHEQFFGPGTRLTVL.

Worth noting for this clonotype: This could be a read error, since a much larger clone is one nucleotide away. This chain links TRBV3-1 with TRBJ2-6; D is unresolved. The V and J ends lost 4 bases and 7 bases respectively, with 8 bases between them. Per the germline V gene, CDR1 is LGHDT and CDR2 is YNNKEL (reference sequence). This CDR3 has 13 residues. CDR3 in amino acids: CASSPHAANVLTF. Written as DNA, the CDR3 is TGTGCCAGCAGCCCCCATGCAGCCAACGTCCTGACTTTC. Combining the CDR3 with reference TRBV3-1 and TRBJ2-6 gives the whole variable domain DTAVSQTPKYLVTQMGNDKSIKCEQNLGHDTMYWYKQDSKKFLKIMFSYNNKELIINETVPNRFSPKSPDKAHLNLHINSLELGDSAVYFCASSPHAANVLTFGAGSRLTVL.

V is TRBV9 and J is TRBJ2-5; no firm D call. The CDR3 is made up of 14 amino acids. V dropped 4 bases and J dropped 2 bases, with 12 bases sitting between them. Germline values: CDR1 SGDLS, CDR2 YYNGEE. The CDR3 protein is CASSSDSFQETQYF. DNA for the CDR3: TGTGCCAGCAGCTCTGACTCGTTTCAAGAGACCCAGTACTTC.

As regards this clonotype: Since a much larger clone is just one base distant, this may be a read error. The V and J genes are TRBV5-1 and TRBJ1-1, with 9 bases that match TRBD1. Germline CDR1 SGHRS, CDR2 YFSETQ. This CDR3 is built from 15 residues. CDR3 DNA sequence: TGCACCAGCAGCCTTGAACAGGGGGCTTGGACTGAAGCTTTCTTT. Protein sequence: CTSSLEQGAWTEAFF.

This sequence joins TRBV27 and TRBJ1-1; D possibly corresponds to TRBD1 (6 bases). Per the germline V gene, CDR1 is MNHEY and CDR2 is SMNVEV (reference sequence). This CDR3 region has 13 residues. Deletions cut 6 bases from V and 5 bases from J, with 13 bases between. This CDR3 is CASRPQGRTEAFF. The CDR3 DNA sequence: TGTGCCAGCAGACCACAGGGAAGGACTGAAGCTTTCTTT.

For this clonotype: This may be a read error, as it is one base from a much larger clone. V and J are TRBV14 and TRBJ1-1, with D possibly TRBD1 on 6 matching bases. The ends were cut back, 0 bases at V and 2 bases at J, with 34 bases in the middle. The CDR3 has 23 amino acids. Germline assignment: CDR1 SGHDN and CDR2 FVKESK. The CDR3 DNA sequence: TGTGCCAGCAGCCAAGATATTCTGTCTTCCACGGTCCCACGGACAGTAATAAACACTGAAGCTTTCTTT. Translating gives CASSQDILSSTVPRTVINTEAFF.

Comment on this clonotype: It may be a read error: a sequence one base away is much more abundant. The chain links TRBV25-1 to TRBJ2-1, with D maybe TRBD2 (6 bases). V gave up 3 bases and J gave up 6 bases, with 15 bases separating them. The V gene's germline CDR1 is MGHDK and CDR2 SYGVNS. There are 15 residues in the CDR3. CDR3 region: CASSDEGGKFNEQFF. The DNA for the CDR3 is TGTGCCAGCAGTGATGAGGGCGGGAAGTTCAATGAGCAGTTCTTC.

This clonotype was observed once. A read error may be the cause here, since a much bigger clone is one base away. CDR3 amino acids: CSVTGQGLYGQYF. The CDR3 region has the DNA TGCAGCGTTACCGGACAGGGCCTCTACGGGCAGTACTTC. V usage is TRBV29-1 and J usage is TRBJ2-7; 8 bases match TRBD1. Germline lookup yields CDR1 SQVTM and CDR2 ANQGSEA. This CDR3 comprises 13 residues.

V gene TRBV4-2 combines with J gene TRBJ1-2; D is undetermined. Germline V gene sequence: CDR1 LGHNA, CDR2 YNFKEQ. V lost 4 bases to trimming and J lost 1 base, with 13 bases between them. This CDR3 spans 15 amino acids. The CDR3 DNA is TGTGCCAGCAGCCCCACCCGGACCGATAACTATGGCTACACCTTC. It yields the protein CASSPTRTDNYGYTF.

This clonotype was detected ten times or more. The rearrangement links TRBV29-1 to TRBJ2-3; 7 nucleotides line up with TRBD2. Trimming removed 0 bases from V and 5 bases from J; junction bases left unmatched: 8. The CDR3 has 15 amino acids. In germline, CDR1 is SQVTM, CDR2 ANQGSEA. CDR3 protein: CSVEDWGRAGDTQYF. The CDR3 DNA sequence: TGCAGCGTTGAAGATTGGGGGAGGGCTGGAGATACGCAGTATTTT.

The chain uses TRBV6-2 or TRBV6-3 and TRBJ1-5, with 7 positions matching TRBD1. The CDR3 consists of 19 residues. V lost 2 bases, J lost 10 bases, and 23 bases stayed unmatched. The germline V gene encodes CDR1 MNHEY and CDR2 SVGEGT. In DNA form, the CDR3 reads TGTGCCAGCAGTTACAGGCTGGGAACAGGGGCCACCCGCTCAGATCCCCAGCATTTT. It specifies CASSYRLGTGATRSDPQHF.

This clonotype occurred a few times. The rearrangement links TRBV13 to TRBJ2-5, with TRBD2 matching 7 bases. This CDR3 is built from 14 residues. Germline values: CDR1 PRHDT, CDR2 FYEKMQ (reference sequence). V lost 5 bases to trimming and J lost 4 bases; unmatched junction nucleotides: 7. The chain's CDR3 is CASSPMGGLETQYF. In DNA, the CDR3 is TGTGCCAGCAGCCCTATGGGGGGGTTAGAGACCCAGTACTTC.

This clonotype was seen a handful of times. V gene TRBV24-1 combines with J gene TRBJ2-1, with TRBD2 matching over 10 bases. The junction had 2 bases not matched to a gene; V was cut back by 2 bases and J by 5 bases. Germline values: CDR1 KGHDR, CDR2 SFDVKD. CDR3 length: 15 amino acids. This CDR3 is CATSDWTSGHNEQFF. Here the CDR3 DNA reads TGTGCCACCAGTGATTGGACTAGCGGCCACAATGAGCAGTTCTTC.

This clonotype has only a few counts. V and J are TRBV7-9 and TRBJ1-5, with a tentative D call TRBD1 (6 bases). This CDR3 is built from 14 residues. V was shortened by 5 bases and J by 7 bases, with 15 bases between the two germline ends. CDR1 and CDR2 from the germline V gene are SEHNR and FQNEAQ (reference sequence). This CDR3 reads CASSEGGPGQPQHF. In DNA form, the CDR3 reads TGTGCCAGCAGCGAGGGGGGTCCGGGACAGCCCCAGCATTTT.

Concerning this clonotype itself: One end of the junction does not line up with germline, which may come from a read error. V usage is TRBV3-1 and J usage is TRBJ2-1; D call uncertain. Germline V gene data show CDR1 as LGHDT and CDR2 as YNNKEL (reference sequence). This CDR3 is 13 amino acids long. The CDR3 sequence: CASGHVNLNEQFF. DNA for the CDR3: TGTGCCAGCGGCCACGTAAACTTGAATGAGCAGTTCTTC.

The chain has TRBV12-3 or TRBV12-4 and TRBJ2-5; D may be TRBD2 (6 bases). The V end was cut by 5 bases, the J end by 5 bases, with 27 bases between. CDR3 size: 18 residues. The CDR3 nucleotides are TGTGCCAGCAGTATCCCTGGGTCTCAGGGAGGAGGTATGGAGACCCAGTACTTC. It translates to CASSIPGSQGGGMETQYF.

This clonotype was counted many times. The chain couples TRBV13 to TRBJ2-2, with D perhaps TRBD1 (6 bases). V was pared by 5 bases and J by 0 bases, with 10 bases between. The CDR3 loop spans 15 amino acids. Germline loops: CDR1 PRHDT, CDR2 FYEKMQ (reference sequence). The CDR3 spells CASSADRANTGELFF. The CDR3 DNA reads as TGTGCCAGCAGCGCGGACAGAGCGAACACCGGGGAGCTGTTTTTT.

This clonotype has more than one count but fewer than ten. V and J are TRBV30 and TRBJ2-4; perhaps TRBD1 as D (5 bases). The germline V gene encodes CDR1 GTSNPN and CDR2 SVGIG (reference sequence). V lost 2 bases and J 8 bases, leaving 19 bases between the germline ends. The CDR3 extends over 15 amino acids. CDR3 amino acids: CAWSFGVRDIDIQYF. CDR3 nucleotide sequence: TGTGCCTGGAGTTTCGGAGTCAGGGATATAGACATTCAGTACTTC. The full variable domain, in which reference TRBV30 and TRBJ2-4 provide the parts outside the CDR3, is SQTIHQWPATLVQPVGSPLSLECTVEGTSNPNLYWYRQAAGRGLQLLFYSVGIGQISSEVPQNLSASRPQDRQFILSSKKLLLSDSGFYLCAWSFGVRDIDIQYFGAGTRLSVL.

Comments on this clonotype: A single base separates this from a much larger clone, so it may be a read error. Because the CDR3 is missing its conserved closing phenylalanine or tryptophan, this is likely a read error. Because the CDR3's place on the DNA is in doubt, the DNA is left out and the CDR3 is given as listed by TCRdb. This chain links TRBV30 with TRBJ2-5. The CDR3 spans 10 residues, counting both ends. Germline CDR1 and CDR2: GTSNPN and SVGIG (reference sequence). The CDR3 is CAWSSGTHYL.

The V call is TRBV4-3, the J call TRBJ2-3, with D maybe TRBD2 (5 bases). CDR3 size: 14 residues. V lost 0 bases and J 11 bases, leaving 15 bases between the germline ends. The germline CDR1 and CDR2 sequences are LGHNA and YSLEER. The CDR3 nucleotides are TGCGCCAGCAGCCAAGACCTGGGGAGTCGGGGGCAGTATTTT. Amino acid sequence: CASSQDLGSRGQYF.

In this sample, this clonotype turned up a few times. The gene calls are TRBV7-9 and TRBJ1-1; D is undetermined. V was cut by 8 bases and J by 2 bases, with 9 bases left in between. This CDR3 region has 12 residues. CDR1 SEHNR and CDR2 FQNEAQ come from the germline V gene (reference sequence). In nucleotides, the CDR3 is TGTGCCAGCTGCAGAACTAACACTGAAGCTTTCTTT. It specifies CASCRTNTEAFF.